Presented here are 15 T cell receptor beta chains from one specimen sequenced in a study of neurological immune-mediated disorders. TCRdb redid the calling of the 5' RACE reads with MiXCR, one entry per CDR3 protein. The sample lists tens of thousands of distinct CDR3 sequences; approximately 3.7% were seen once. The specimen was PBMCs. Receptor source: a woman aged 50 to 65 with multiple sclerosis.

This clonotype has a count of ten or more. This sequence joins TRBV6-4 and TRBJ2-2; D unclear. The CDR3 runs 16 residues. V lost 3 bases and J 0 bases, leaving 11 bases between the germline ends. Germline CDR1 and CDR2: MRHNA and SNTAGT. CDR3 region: CASSDESTSNTGELFF. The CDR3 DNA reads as TGTGCCAGCAGTGATGAGTCTACCTCGAACACCGGGGAGCTGTTTTTT.

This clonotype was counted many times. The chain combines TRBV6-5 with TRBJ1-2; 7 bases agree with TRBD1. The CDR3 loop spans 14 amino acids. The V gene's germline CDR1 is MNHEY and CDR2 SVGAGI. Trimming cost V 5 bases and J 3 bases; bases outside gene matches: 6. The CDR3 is CASSKRQGDYGYTF. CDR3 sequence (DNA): TGTGCCAGCAGTAAAAGACAGGGCGACTATGGCTACACCTTC.

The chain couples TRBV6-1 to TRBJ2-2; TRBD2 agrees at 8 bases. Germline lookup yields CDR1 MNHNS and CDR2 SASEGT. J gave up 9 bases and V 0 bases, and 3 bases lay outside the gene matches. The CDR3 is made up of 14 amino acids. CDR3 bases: TGTGCCAGCAGTGAAGCGGCGGGGGGAAGGGAGCTGTTTTTT. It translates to CASSEAAGGRELFF.

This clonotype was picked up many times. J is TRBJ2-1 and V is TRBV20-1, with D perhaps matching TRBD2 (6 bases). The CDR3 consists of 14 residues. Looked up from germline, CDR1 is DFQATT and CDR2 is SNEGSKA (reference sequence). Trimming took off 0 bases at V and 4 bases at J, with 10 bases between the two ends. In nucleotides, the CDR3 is TGCAGTGCTAGAGACTACGGGAGTTACAATGAGCAGTTCTTC. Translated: CSARDYGSYNEQFF.

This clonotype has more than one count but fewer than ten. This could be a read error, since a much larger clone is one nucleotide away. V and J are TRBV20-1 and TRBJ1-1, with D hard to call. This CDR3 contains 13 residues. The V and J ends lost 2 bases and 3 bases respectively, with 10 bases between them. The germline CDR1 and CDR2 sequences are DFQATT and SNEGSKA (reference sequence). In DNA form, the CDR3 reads TGCAGTGCTAGACGGGAAAGGGACACTGAAGCTTTCTTT. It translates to CSARRERDTEAFF.

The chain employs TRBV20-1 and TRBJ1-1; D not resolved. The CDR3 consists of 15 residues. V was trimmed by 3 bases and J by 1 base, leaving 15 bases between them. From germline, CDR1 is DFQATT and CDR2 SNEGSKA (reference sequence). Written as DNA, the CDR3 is TGCAGTGCTAGGAGGTCTTTGGGTAGGAACACTGAAGCTTTCTTT. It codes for CSARRSLGRNTEAFF.

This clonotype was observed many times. The CDR3 reads CASSSPGQTTYEQYF. The CDR3 DNA follows: TGTGCCAGCAGTAGTCCGGGACAGACTACCTACGAGCAGTACTTC. The chain combines TRBV6-2 or TRBV6-3 with TRBJ2-7, with TRBD1 matching over 7 bases. Per germline, CDR1 MNHEY and CDR2 SVGEGT. The CDR3 covers 15 residues. Trimming removed 5 bases from V and 2 bases from J; junction bases left unmatched: 9.

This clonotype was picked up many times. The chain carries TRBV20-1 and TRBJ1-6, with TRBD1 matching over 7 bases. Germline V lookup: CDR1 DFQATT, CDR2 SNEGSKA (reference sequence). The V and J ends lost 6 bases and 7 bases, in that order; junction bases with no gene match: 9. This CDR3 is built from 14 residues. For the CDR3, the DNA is TGCAGTGCCGCCTCCGGGACAGAGAATTCACCCCTCCACTTT. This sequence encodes CSAASGTENSPLHF.

CDR3 nucleotide sequence: TGTGCCAGCAGCTTTTGGGGACAGGGGGTCACAGATACGCAGTATTTT. Its translation: CASSFWGQGVTDTQYF. The V call is TRBV7-8, the J call TRBJ2-3; 11 nucleotides align to TRBD1. The CDR3 has 16 residues. Per the germline V gene, CDR1 is SGHVS and CDR2 is FQNEAQ. J lost 2 bases, V lost 3 bases, and 4 bases had no gene match.

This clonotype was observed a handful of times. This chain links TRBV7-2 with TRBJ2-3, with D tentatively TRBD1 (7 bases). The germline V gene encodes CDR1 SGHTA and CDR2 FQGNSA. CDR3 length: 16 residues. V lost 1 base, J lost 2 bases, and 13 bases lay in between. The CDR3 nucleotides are TGTGCCAGCAGCTTAGTCAGGGGGGCGAACACAGATACGCAGTATTTT. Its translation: CASSLVRGANTDTQYF.

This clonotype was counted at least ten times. CDR3: CSSGDPRSSTDTQYF. Here the CDR3 DNA reads TGCTCGAGTGGGGATCCGCGCAGTAGCACAGATACGCAGTATTTT. This chain uses TRBV20-1 with TRBJ2-3; D uncertain. The CDR3 runs to 15 residues. CDR1 is DFQATT, CDR2 SNEGSKA, per germline (reference sequence).

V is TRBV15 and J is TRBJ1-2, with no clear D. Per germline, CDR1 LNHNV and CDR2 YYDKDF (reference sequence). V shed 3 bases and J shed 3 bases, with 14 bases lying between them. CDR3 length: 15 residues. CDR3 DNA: TGTGCCACCAGCAGTGAGAGGAACAGTTACTATGGCTACACCTTC. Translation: CATSSERNSYYGYTF. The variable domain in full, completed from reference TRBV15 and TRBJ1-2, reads DAMVIQNPRYQVTQFGKPVTLSCSQTLNHNVMYWYQQKSSQAPKLLFHYYDKDFNNEADTPDNFQSRRPNTSFCFLDIRSPGLGDTAMYLCATSSERNSYYGYTFGSGTRLTVV.

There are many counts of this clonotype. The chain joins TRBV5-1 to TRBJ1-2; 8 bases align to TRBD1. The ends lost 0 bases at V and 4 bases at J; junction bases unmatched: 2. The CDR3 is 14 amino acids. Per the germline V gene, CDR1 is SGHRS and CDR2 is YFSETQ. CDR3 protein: CASSLGTGFYGYTF. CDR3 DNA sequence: TGCGCCAGCAGCTTGGGGACAGGGTTCTATGGCTACACCTTC.

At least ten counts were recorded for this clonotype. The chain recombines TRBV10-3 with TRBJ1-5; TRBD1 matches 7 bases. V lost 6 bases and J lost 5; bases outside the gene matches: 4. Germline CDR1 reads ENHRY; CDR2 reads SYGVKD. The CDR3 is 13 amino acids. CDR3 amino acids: CAISTGDHQPQHF. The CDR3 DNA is TGTGCCATCAGCACAGGGGACCATCAGCCCCAGCATTTT.

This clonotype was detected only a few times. CDR3 residues: CASSLNAGAGELFF. The CDR3 DNA reads TGTGCCAGCAGCTTGAATGCAGGGGCCGGGGAGCTGTTTTTT. The chain recombines TRBV5-6 with TRBJ2-2, with D possibly being TRBD1 (6 bases). The CDR3 sequence is 14 residues long. The V and J ends lost 1 base and 6 bases respectively, with 10 bases between them. CDR1 and CDR2 (germline): SGHDT, YYEEEE.